A single sample gave rise to the 16 T cell receptor beta chains below, sequenced in a study of beta chain features in type 1 diabetes. The entirety of the isolated RNA underwent reverse transcription, so expressed TCRB transcripts were sequenced. Clones were sequenced by immunoSEQ multiplex PCR, and TCRdb holds only the in-frame ones, with some missing. Here the sample spans over 350,000 clones, roughly 16% being singletons. Sequencing input: naive CD4+ T cells from blood. Source of these receptors: a young woman in good health.

The table lists this clone with a few counts. The chain employs TRBV29-1 and TRBJ2-7; D not certain. CDR1 and CDR2 from the germline V gene are SQVTM and ANQGSEA. This CDR3 has 12 amino acids. V was trimmed by 7 bases and J by 0 bases, leaving 10 bases between them. CDR3 region: CSATTRSYEQYF. The CDR3, as DNA: TGCAGCGCCACTACCCGCTCCTACGAGCAGTACTTC.

This clone was seen a few times. The chain carries TRBV19 and TRBJ2-1; TRBD2 matches at 13 bases. CDR3 length equals 16 residues. From germline, CDR1 is LNHDA and CDR2 SQIVND (reference sequence). Losses at the gene ends were 3 bases for V and 8 bases for J; bases not matched to a gene: 7. The CDR3 DNA follows: TGTGCCAGTAGTATCCTACTAGCGGGAGGGCCCGATGAGCAGTTCTTC. Translating it yields CASSILLAGGPDEQFF. The variable domain in full, completed from reference TRBV19 and TRBJ2-1, reads DGGITQSPKYLFRKEGQNVTLSCEQNLNHDAMYWYRQDPGQGLRLIYYSQIVNDFQKGDIAEGYSVSREKKESFPLTVTSAQKNPTAFYLCASSILLAGGPDEQFFGPGTRLTVL.

The gene calls are TRBV18 and TRBJ2-1, with 7 bases lining up with TRBD1. Germline V lookup: CDR1 KGHSH, CDR2 LQKENI. Trimming at V came to 4 bases and at J to 9 bases, leaving 6 bases not matched to a gene. CDR3 length equals 13 residues. The CDR3 nucleotides read TGTGCCAGCTCACGAGGGGACAGCCGTGAGCAGTTCTTC. Its translation is CASSRGDSREQFF.

This chain connects TRBV10-3 to TRBJ2-2, with TRBD2 as a possible D gene (5 bases). CDR1 and CDR2 from the germline V gene are ENHRY and SYGVKD. There are 15 residues in the CDR3. The ends were cut back, 4 bases at V and 0 bases at J, with 9 bases in the middle. CDR3 sequence reads: CAISGLAANTGELFF. For the CDR3, the DNA is TGTGCCATCAGTGGGCTAGCAGCGAACACCGGGGAGCTGTTTTTT.

The chain links TRBV29-1 to TRBJ2-3; D gene ambiguous. The CDR3 is 13 residues long. Germline V lookup: CDR1 SQVTM, CDR2 ANQGSEA. Between the trimmed V and J ends, which lost 2 bases and 0 bases, there was a span of 6 bases. The CDR3 spells CSVESSSTDTQYF. The DNA of the CDR3 is TGCAGCGTTGAATCGAGCAGCACAGATACGCAGTATTTT.

This chain connects TRBV28 to TRBJ2-1; perhaps TRBD1 as D (5 bases). CDR3 size: 14 residues. Trimming shortened V by 6 bases and J by 0 bases, and 9 bases separated the two germline ends. Looked up from germline, CDR1 is MDHEN and CDR2 is SYDVKM. CDR3 protein: CASRTESSYNEQFF. The CDR3 DNA reads TGTGCCAGCAGGACAGAGAGCTCCTACAATGAGCAGTTCTTC.

The gene calls are TRBV13 and TRBJ2-7, with 9 positions matching TRBD2. The length of the CDR3 is 15 residues. Germline CDR1 is PRHDT and CDR2 is FYEKMQ (reference sequence). V lost 3 bases and J lost 0; bases outside the gene matches: 3. For the CDR3, the DNA is TGTGCCAGCAGCTTCGGCGGGAGGGTCTCCTACGAGCAGTACTTC. Protein sequence: CASSFGGRVSYEQYF.

The chain uses TRBV30 and TRBJ2-3, with 8 bases aligning to TRBD2. The CDR3 has 15 amino acids. Trimming at V came to 2 bases and at J to 2 bases, leaving 6 bases not matched to a gene. In germline, CDR1 is GTSNPN, CDR2 SVGIG (reference sequence). Written as DNA, the CDR3 is TGTGCCTGGAGTAATCTGACTAGCGCCACAGATACGCAGTATTTT. It encodes CAWSNLTSATDTQYF. Full variable domain (rest looked up from reference TRBV30 and TRBJ2-3): SQTIHQWPATLVQPVGSPLSLECTVEGTSNPNLYWYRQAAGRGLQLLFYSVGIGQISSEVPQNLSASRPQDRQFILSSKKLLLSDSGFYLCAWSNLTSATDTQYFGPGTRLTVL.

The chain recombines TRBV4-1 with TRBJ2-7; D gene ambiguous. V was trimmed by 0 bases and J by 6 bases, leaving 15 bases between them. The CDR3 length is 15 residues. Germline loops: CDR1 MGHRA, CDR2 YSYEKL. CDR3 coding DNA: TGCGCCAGCAGCCAAGATGAGAGGAAGACTTTCGAGCAGTACTTC. Its translation: CASSQDERKTFEQYF.

The CDR3 sequence: CASSHTKAGAITSGANVLTF. The CDR3 nucleotides read TGTGCCAGCAGCCATACAAAGGCAGGGGCGATCACCTCTGGGGCCAACGTCCTGACTTTC. The chain recombines TRBV4-2 with TRBJ2-6; D might be TRBD1 (6 bases). The ends were cut back, 3 bases at V and 0 bases at J, with 21 bases in the middle. This CDR3 spans 20 amino acids. The germline CDR1 and CDR2 sequences are LGHNA and YNFKEQ.

V usage is TRBV11-2 and J usage is TRBJ2-7, with a possible D match to TRBD1 (6 bases). This CDR3 comprises 15 residues. V was clipped by 1 base and J by 5 bases, with 15 bases between them. Germline V gives CDR1 SGHAT, CDR2 FQNNGV. CDR3 sequence (DNA): TGTGCCAGCAGCTTAGTAGGGGGAACGACGCACGAGCAGTACTTC. Protein product: CASSLVGGTTHEQYF.

This clone turned up a few times. V and J are TRBV5-4 and TRBJ2-1; D gene uncertain. There are 12 residues in the CDR3. Germline CDR1 is SGHNT and CDR2 is YYREEE (reference sequence). V was pared by 4 bases and J by 10 bases, with 12 bases between. CDR3 region: CASSPPNREQFF. The DNA of the CDR3 is TGTGCCAGCAGCCCCCCTAACCGGGAGCAGTTCTTC.

This clone has just a few counts. This chain joins TRBV29-1 and TRBJ1-1; D unclear. V lost 1 base and J 8 bases, leaving 11 bases between the germline ends. There are 12 residues in the CDR3. CDR1 and CDR2 from the germline V gene are SQVTM and ANQGSEA. CDR3 residues: CSVEVETKEAFF. In DNA form, the CDR3 reads TGCAGCGTTGAAGTGGAGACCAAAGAAGCTTTCTTT. Based on the CDR3 plus reference TRBV29-1 and TRBJ1-1, the full variable domain is SAVISQKPSRDICQRGTSLTIQCQVDSQVTMMFWYRQQPGQSLTLIATANQGSEATYESGFVIDKFPISRPNLTFSTLTVSNMSPEDSSIYLCSVEVETKEAFFGQGTRLTVV.

V is TRBV4-2 and J is TRBJ1-2; possible D gene TRBD1, 6 bases. The CDR3 consists of 14 residues. The V gene's germline CDR1 is LGHNA and CDR2 YNFKEQ. V was pared by 0 bases and J by 5 bases, with 10 bases between. The CDR3 sequence is CASSQEDRRYGYTF. The CDR3 DNA follows: TGTGCCAGCAGCCAAGAAGACAGGCGGTATGGCTACACCTTC.

This clone has a handful of counts. The gene calls are TRBV28 and TRBJ1-4; 7 bases are a match to TRBD1. CDR1 and CDR2 from the germline V gene are MDHEN and SYDVKM. The trim removed 8 bases at V and 8 bases at J, leaving 11 bases unmatched. The CDR3 has 14 amino acids. CDR3 loop: CASLRGWSREKLFF. For the CDR3, the DNA is TGTGCCAGCCTCAGGGGGTGGTCGAGGGAAAAACTGTTTTTT.

This clone showed up just a few times. V is TRBV5-1 and J is TRBJ2-7; 13 bases line up with TRBD2. The CDR3 sequence is 13 residues long. Germline V lookup: CDR1 SGHRS, CDR2 YFSETQ. Trimming cost V 6 bases and J 6 bases; bases outside gene matches: 3. CDR3 region: CASTGTSGVEQYF. CDR3 bases: TGCGCCAGCACCGGGACTAGCGGGGTCGAGCAGTACTTC.